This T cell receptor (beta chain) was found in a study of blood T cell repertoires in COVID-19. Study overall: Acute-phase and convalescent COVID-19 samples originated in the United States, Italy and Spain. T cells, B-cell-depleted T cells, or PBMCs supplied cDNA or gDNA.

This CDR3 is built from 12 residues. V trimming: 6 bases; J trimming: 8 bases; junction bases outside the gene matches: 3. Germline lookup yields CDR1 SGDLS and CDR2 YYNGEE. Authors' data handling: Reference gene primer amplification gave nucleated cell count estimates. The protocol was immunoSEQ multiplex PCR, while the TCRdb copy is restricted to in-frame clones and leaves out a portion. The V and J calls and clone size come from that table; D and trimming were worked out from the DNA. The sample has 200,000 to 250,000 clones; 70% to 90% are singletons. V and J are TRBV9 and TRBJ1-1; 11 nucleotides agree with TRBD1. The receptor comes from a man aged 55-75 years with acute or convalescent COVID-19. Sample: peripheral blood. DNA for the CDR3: TGTGCCAGCACTGGGACAGGGGGAGAAGCTTTCTTT. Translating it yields CASTGTGGEAFF.